The 27 T cell receptor beta chains in this list originate from one sample, sequenced in a study of CD8+ T cells in alopecia areata. The authors extracted RNA and reverse transcribed it into cDNA as the sequencing template. The protocol was immunoSEQ multiplex PCR, while the TCRdb copy is restricted to in-frame clones and leaves out a portion. The profile shows about 110,000 clones, 55% to 60% of them singletons. The specimen was NKG2D-low CD8+ T cells sorted from blood. These receptors were obtained from a human donor with alopecia areata.

The chain has TRBV7-8 and TRBJ2-7; maybe TRBD1 (5 bases). This CDR3 region has 13 residues. From germline, CDR1 is SGHVS and CDR2 FQNEAQ. The germline V and J ends were trimmed by 5 bases and 2 bases, with 10 bases remaining between them. CDR3: CASSNDSPYEQYF. The CDR3 DNA follows: TGTGCCAGCAGCAACGACAGCCCCTACGAGCAGTACTTC.

This sequence joins TRBV27 and TRBJ2-3; 7 bases are a match to TRBD2. The germline CDR1 and CDR2 sequences are MNHEY and SMNVEV (reference sequence). Germline trimming cut 3 bases from V and 3 bases from J; bases unmatched to any gene: 12. The CDR3 has 17 residues. DNA of the CDR3: TGTGCCAGCAGTTTGAGTCCTGGGCTAGCGGAAACAGATACGCAGTATTTT. It yields the protein CASSLSPGLAETDTQYF.

This clone has a handful of counts. The chain carries TRBV29-1 and TRBJ2-1, with 8 positions matching TRBD1. The CDR3 is 15 amino acids. Germline V gene lookup returns CDR1 SQVTM and CDR2 ANQGSEA. With 3 bases clipped from V and 8 bases from J, the junction kept 12 bases outside the gene matches. CDR3 sequence: CSVEGGQGRADEQFF. The CDR3 DNA reads TGCAGCGTTGAGGGTGGACAGGGAAGAGCGGATGAGCAGTTCTTC.

This clone showed up just a few times. V gene TRBV27 combines with J gene TRBJ2-1; D ambiguous. The CDR3 sequence is 14 residues long. Germline V gene lookup returns CDR1 MNHEY and CDR2 SMNVEV (reference sequence). The germline V and J ends were trimmed by 7 bases and 7 bases, with 17 bases remaining between them. The CDR3 loop reads CASKLQTGGNEQFF. The CDR3 bases are TGTGCCAGCAAATTGCAAACGGGTGGGAATGAGCAGTTCTTC.

V gene TRBV27 combines with J gene TRBJ1-5; 9 bases map to TRBD1. The CDR3 has 13 residues. CDR1 is MNHEY, CDR2 SMNVEV, per germline (reference sequence). Unmatched junction bases numbered 5, after V lost 8 bases and J lost 6 bases. DNA for the CDR3: TGTGCCAGCCGGGACAGGGTAGGTCAGCCCCAGCATTTT. Encoded protein: CASRDRVGQPQHF.

This clone was counted only a few times. This chain connects TRBV10-3 to TRBJ2-2; TRBD1 aligns across 9 bases. The CDR3 contains 14 residues. V lost 6 bases to trimming and J lost 3 bases; unmatched junction nucleotides: 2. Germline V gene lookup returns CDR1 ENHRY and CDR2 SYGVKD. CDR3 in amino acids: CAISNRGHTGELFF. The CDR3, as DNA: TGTGCCATCAGCAACAGGGGGCACACCGGGGAGCTGTTTTTT.

The V call is TRBV15, the J call TRBJ1-2; 7 bases agree with TRBD1. After removal of 3 bases from V and 0 bases from J, the junction contained 7 bases not matched to a gene. Germline V gene data show CDR1 as LNHNV and CDR2 as YYDKDF (reference sequence). The CDR3 is 16 amino acids. CDR3 in amino acids: CATSSLRQGSNYGYTF. The CDR3 DNA reads TGTGCCACCAGCAGCCTTCGACAGGGATCTAACTATGGCTACACCTTC. The entire variable domain, with the rest obtained from reference TRBV15 and TRBJ1-2, is as follows: DAMVIQNPRYQVTQFGKPVTLSCSQTLNHNVMYWYQQKSSQAPKLLFHYYDKDFNNEADTPDNFQSRRPNTSFCFLDIRSPGLGDTAMYLCATSSLRQGSNYGYTFGSGTRLTVV.

The gene calls are TRBV13 and TRBJ2-7; no clear D. The CDR3 runs 12 residues. Trimming took 3 bases from V and 4 from J, leaving 7 bases between them. The V gene's germline CDR1 is PRHDT and CDR2 FYEKMQ (reference sequence). The DNA of the CDR3 is TGTGCCAGCAGCTTTGGGCTTTACGAGCAGTACTTC. It yields the protein CASSFGLYEQYF. The whole variable domain, filled in from reference TRBV13 and TRBJ2-7, reads AAGVIQSPRHLIKEKRETATLKCYPIPRHDTVYWYQQGPGQDPQFLISFYEKMQSDKGSIPDRFSAQQFSDYHSELNMSSLELGDSALYFCASSFGLYEQYFGPGTRLTVT.

This clone was recorded a few times. The V and J genes are TRBV7-9 and TRBJ2-2; D call uncertain. The CDR3 covers 13 residues. V lost 8 bases, J lost 0 bases, and 7 bases lay in between. Germline-derived CDR1 and CDR2 are SEHNR and FQNEAQ (reference sequence). The CDR3 DNA is TGTGCCAGCGTAGAAGCGAACACCGGGGAGCTGTTTTTT. Residues: CASVEANTGELFF.

V usage is TRBV4-1 and J usage is TRBJ1-1; D is unclear. The V gene lost 1 base and the J gene lost 4 bases, with 10 bases spanning the gap. The germline gives CDR1 MGHRA, CDR2 YSYEKL. The CDR3 runs to 14 residues. CDR3 coding DNA: TGCGCCAGCAGCCAAGCAATGGGAGGCACTGAAGCTTTCTTT. It specifies CASSQAMGGTEAFF.

The chain links TRBV4-1 to TRBJ2-7, with D possibly TRBD2 on 5 matching bases. V lost 1 base and J lost 0, with 10 bases in between. Germline loops: CDR1 MGHRA, CDR2 YSYEKL. The CDR3 loop spans 15 amino acids. CDR3 residues: CASSQVSGNSYEQYF. The CDR3 DNA follows: TGCGCCAGCAGCCAAGTCAGCGGAAACTCCTACGAGCAGTACTTC.

This chain uses TRBV27 with TRBJ2-3, with 9 bases matching TRBD2. V shed 3 bases and J 6 bases; nucleotides not matched to a gene: 13. This CDR3 is built from 17 residues. CDR1 is MNHEY, CDR2 SMNVEV, per germline (reference sequence). The CDR3 DNA sequence: TGTGCCAGCAGTTTGAATAGCGGGAGTTTATTATATGATACGCAGTATTTT. It specifies CASSLNSGSLLYDTQYF.

In regard to this clone: This sample includes further DNA sequences coding for the same CDR3. V gene TRBV27 combines with J gene TRBJ2-3; no reliable D call. Germline V gene lookup returns CDR1 MNHEY and CDR2 SMNVEV (reference sequence). The CDR3 covers 11 residues. Trimming stripped 3 bases from V and 6 bases from J, with 4 bases between. CDR3 in DNA: TGTGCCAGCAGTTTTTTGGATACGCAGTATTTT. It is translated as CASSFLDTQYF.

This rearrangement joins TRBV5-6 to TRBJ2-1; 7 bases fit TRBD1. Germline-derived CDR1 and CDR2 are SGHDT and YYEEEE. Trimming cost V 4 bases and J 9 bases; bases outside gene matches: 13. The CDR3 covers 15 residues. The CDR3 reads CASSILTGFRGEQFF. CDR3 nucleotides: TGTGCCAGCAGCATATTGACAGGGTTTAGAGGTGAGCAGTTCTTC.

This clone was detected only a few times. The gene calls are TRBV4-1 and TRBJ2-7, with a possible D match to TRBD1 (6 bases). The CDR3 is 15 residues long. V was clipped by 1 base and J by 3 bases, with 13 bases between them. CDR1 is MGHRA, CDR2 YSYEKL, per germline. The CDR3 DNA sequence: TGCGCCAGCAGCCAAGTGGACAGATTGAACTACGAGCAGTACTTC. Translating it yields CASSQVDRLNYEQYF.

The gene calls are TRBV7-9 and TRBJ2-7; 13 bases are shared with TRBD2. The CDR3 totals 16 residues. Germline loops: CDR1 SEHNR, CDR2 FQNEAQ (reference sequence). J was trimmed by 6 bases and V by 4 bases; bases with no gene match: 9. CDR3 sequence: CASSSTGTSGTVEQYF. In nucleotides, the CDR3 is TGTGCCAGCAGCTCCACCGGGACTAGCGGGACGGTCGAGCAGTACTTC.

The V and J genes are TRBV28 and TRBJ1-2; D uncertain. V was pared by 3 bases and J by 6 bases, with 14 bases between. The CDR3 totals 14 residues. The germline gives CDR1 MDHEN, CDR2 SYDVKM. The CDR3 sequence: CASSFIDITDGYTF. DNA for the CDR3: TGTGCCAGCAGTTTCATTGACATCACGGATGGCTACACCTTC.

This clone was detected once. V gene TRBV29-1 combines with J gene TRBJ1-2, with TRBD1 matching 8 bases. J gave up 6 bases and V 5 bases, and 2 bases lay outside the gene matches. The CDR3 covers 11 residues. The germline CDR1 and CDR2 sequences are SQVTM and ANQGSEA. The CDR3, as DNA: TGCAGCGTTTCGACAGGGGATGGCTACACCTTC. Translation: CSVSTGDGYTF.

V and J are TRBV7-9 and TRBJ2-5; D is uncertain. V shed 2 bases and J shed 5 bases, with 12 bases lying between them. This CDR3 has 14 residues. Germline V gene data show CDR1 as SEHNR and CDR2 as FQNEAQ (reference sequence). The CDR3: CASSLQPRMETQYF. The CDR3, as DNA: TGTGCCAGCAGCTTACAGCCGCGGATGGAGACCCAGTACTTC.

The rearrangement uses TRBV5-6 and TRBJ2-1; the D gene could be TRBD1 or TRBD2 (6 bases each). V lost 2 bases, J lost 9 bases, and 9 bases lay in between. CDR1 is SGHDT and CDR2 is YYEEEE in the germline V gene. There are 12 residues in the CDR3. CDR3 residues: CASSLQGGEQFF. The DNA of the CDR3 is TGTGCCAGCAGCTTACAGGGAGGTGAGCAGTTCTTC.

A few counts support this clone. The gene calls are TRBV30 and TRBJ1-1; 10 nucleotides match TRBD1. CDR1 is GTSNPN and CDR2 is SVGIG in the germline V gene (reference sequence). The CDR3 has 16 residues. V shed 4 bases and J 5 bases; nucleotides not matched to a gene: 13. CDR3 nucleotides: TGTGCCTGGATCGACCGGGACAGGGGAAGTTGGACTGAAGCTTTCTTT. This encodes CAWIDRDRGSWTEAFF.

This clone was observed a few times. The chain recombines TRBV15 with TRBJ1-2; no clear D. Trimming cost V 4 bases and J 2 bases, with 11 bases left between them. The CDR3 spans 14 residues. CDR1 LNHNV and CDR2 YYDKDF come from the germline V gene (reference sequence). CDR3 region: CATSIADTNYGYTF. The CDR3 region has the DNA TGTGCCACCAGCATAGCCGACACCAACTATGGCTACACCTTC.

The genes are TRBV6-6 and TRBJ1-1; unclear D gene. The germline V gene encodes CDR1 MNHNY and CDR2 SVGAGI (reference sequence). Between the trimmed V and J ends, which lost 2 bases and 0 bases, there was a span of 4 bases. CDR3 length: 13 amino acids. DNA for the CDR3: TGTGCCAGCAGTTACCAAGTGAACACTGAAGCTTTCTTT. Its protein product is CASSYQVNTEAFF.

This clone was seen only a few times. At one of its ends the junction is not consistent with the germline gene, which may arise from a read error. The chain carries TRBV28 and TRBJ2-1; the D is unclear. CDR3 length equals 15 residues. The germline V gene has CDR1 MDHEN and CDR2 SYDVKM. CDR3 loop: CASSETDYSNNEQFF. In DNA form, the CDR3 reads TGTGCCAGCAGCGAGACCGATTACTCCAACAATGAGCAGTTCTTC.

This clone has more than one count but fewer than ten. V is TRBV27 and J is TRBJ2-3, with D tentatively TRBD1 (6 bases). Trimming stripped 6 bases from V and 0 bases from J, with 16 bases between. The CDR3 spans 16 residues. The germline gives CDR1 MNHEY, CDR2 SMNVEV (reference sequence). In DNA, the CDR3 is TGTGCCAGCAGCATTATAGGGGGTTCTAGCACAGATACGCAGTATTTT. As protein: CASSIIGGSSTDTQYF.

The chain's CDR3 is CASKRDTETQYF. CDR3 DNA sequence: TGTGCCAGCAAGAGGGACACAGAGACCCAGTACTTC. The chain links TRBV2 to TRBJ2-5; D is perhaps TRBD1 (6 bases). V dropped 7 bases and J dropped 4 bases, with 10 bases sitting between them. The germline V gene encodes CDR1 SNHLY and CDR2 FYNNEI. The CDR3 has 12 amino acids.

The V and J genes are TRBV27 and TRBJ2-1; D may be TRBD2 (5 bases). Trimming took off 0 bases at V and 2 bases at J, with 8 bases between the two ends. The CDR3 extends over 15 amino acids. Germline values: CDR1 MNHEY, CDR2 SMNVEV (reference sequence). The CDR3 is CASSLSTGAYNEQFF. The CDR3 DNA reads as TGTGCCAGCAGTTTATCGACCGGGGCCTACAATGAGCAGTTCTTC.